A single sample is the source of the 32 T cell receptor beta chains below, sequenced in a study of immune heterogeneity within non-small cell lung tumors. Template input was genomic DNA from bulk tumor (around 640 ng per sample). Surgical sampling yielded several biopsies per primary tumor (spaced far apart). Patients underwent curative surgery for untreated, newly diagnosed non-small cell lung cancer. TCR beta CDR3 was amplified by multiplex PCR, first round nine to eleven cycles, 32 V and 13 J primers. TCRdb re-analysed the multiplex PCR reads in MiXCR, keeping a single row per CDR3 protein. The data hold some 7,100 distinct CDR3 sequences, with approximately 20% observed a single time. Material for sequencing was lung tumor tissue. All receptors derive from a man in his sixties with non-small cell lung cancer.

J is TRBJ2-5 and V is TRBV12-3 or TRBV12-4; D might be TRBD1 (6 bases). V lost 6 bases and J 5 bases, leaving 22 bases between the germline ends. This CDR3 is 16 amino acids long. CDR3 protein: CASSHLRQSQGETQYF. CDR3 coding DNA: TGTGCCAGCAGCCATCTCCGGCAGTCCCAGGGGGAGACCCAGTACTTC.

Within the sample, this clonotype is medium-sized (0.01 to 0.1%). The chain uses TRBV5-1 and TRBJ2-3, with D unresolved. The CDR3 sequence is 15 residues long. Germline V gives CDR1 SGHRS, CDR2 YFSETQ. V lost 0 bases, J lost 0 bases, and 8 bases lay in between. Written as DNA, the CDR3 is TGCGCCAGCAGCTTGGAGCGTTCTAGCACAGATACGCAGTATTTT. Residues: CASSLERSSTDTQYF.

This clonotype is judged medium-sized. The chain couples TRBV28 to TRBJ1-4; D gene ambiguous. The CDR3 has 15 residues. The germline V gene encodes CDR1 MDHEN and CDR2 SYDVKM. Trimming took off 5 bases at V and 6 bases at J, with 16 bases between the two ends. DNA for the CDR3: TGTGCCAGCAGTCGATTCGGTAGGGATCATGAAAAACTGTTTTTT. Translating gives CASSRFGRDHEKLFF.

Turning to this clonotype: A much larger clone is a single base away; this may be a read error. The chain combines TRBV9 with TRBJ1-1, with D maybe TRBD1 (5 bases). Trimming took 0 bases from V and 1 from J, leaving 13 bases between them. Germline values: CDR1 SGDLS, CDR2 YYNGEE. CDR3 length: 16 residues. This chain's CDR3 is CASSVGHGAGNTEAFF. In DNA form, the CDR3 reads TGTGCCAGCAGCGTAGGTCATGGGGCAGGGAACACTGAAGCTTTCTTT.

By share of the sample, this clonotype is medium-sized (0.01 to 0.1%). The chain couples TRBV7-9 to TRBJ2-3; D not resolved. V lost 4 bases and J 2 bases, leaving 7 bases between the germline ends. The CDR3 covers 13 residues. Germline V lookup: CDR1 SEHNR, CDR2 FQNEAQ (reference sequence). The DNA for the CDR3 is TGTGCCAGCAGCTATGAAGCCACAGATACGCAGTATTTT. Protein product: CASSYEATDTQYF. The full variable domain, with the rest looked up from reference TRBV7-9 and TRBJ2-3, is DTGVSQNPRHKITKRGQNVTFRCDPISEHNRLYWYRQTLGQGPEFLTYFQNEAQLEKSRLLSDRFSAERPKGSFSTLEIQRTEQGDSAMYLCASSYEATDTQYFGPGTRLTVL.

As concerns this clonotype: One end of the junction varies from germline; a read error may be responsible. The V call is TRBV7-3, the J call TRBJ2-1, with D tentatively TRBD1 (5 bases). The length of the CDR3 is 12 residues. In germline, CDR1 is SGHTA, CDR2 FQGTGA. The CDR3 DNA reads TGTGCCAGCAGCTTGACGACAGACAATGAGCAGTTC. This codes for CASSLTTDNEQF.

This clonotype was detected ten times or more. The chain carries TRBV19 and TRBJ1-1; 7 bases are a match to TRBD1. The CDR3 is 15 amino acids. Germline lookup yields CDR1 LNHDA and CDR2 SQIVND (reference sequence). J gave up 4 bases and V 3 bases, and 8 bases lay outside the gene matches. The CDR3 DNA reads as TGTGCCAGTAGTATGAGGCTCCAGGGGGGCACTGAAGCTTTCTTT. It is translated as CASSMRLQGGTEAFF.

In this sample, this clonotype is medium-sized. The genes are TRBV11-3 and TRBJ2-1; TRBD2 matches at 10 bases. This CDR3 is built from 15 residues. Losses at the gene ends were 2 bases for V and 9 bases for J; bases not matched to a gene: 7. The germline gives CDR1 SGHNT, CDR2 YENEEA. The CDR3 protein is CASSLTSSGRGEQFF. CDR3 DNA: TGTGCCAGCAGCTTAACTTCTAGCGGGAGAGGTGAGCAGTTCTTC.

Ten or more counts support this clonotype. The chain couples TRBV6-1 to TRBJ2-1; D not resolved. CDR3 length equals 13 residues. Germline values: CDR1 MNHNS, CDR2 SASEGT. The V end was cut by 7 bases, the J end by 0 bases, with 7 bases between. The CDR3 reads CASTASSYNEQFF. CDR3 DNA: TGTGCCAGCACCGCAAGCTCCTACAATGAGCAGTTCTTC.

The V call is TRBV7-9, the J call TRBJ2-5, with a possible D match to TRBD1 (6 bases). Germline CDR1 SEHNR, CDR2 FQNEAQ (reference sequence). CDR3 length equals 15 residues. Trimming took 5 bases from V and 5 from J, leaving 18 bases between them. The CDR3 loop is CASSRLVGASETQYF. CDR3 in DNA: TGTGCCAGCAGCCGCCTTGTGGGGGCATCGGAGACCCAGTACTTC.

This clonotype is labeled medium-sized. The rearrangement uses TRBV19 and TRBJ1-5; 8 nucleotides align to TRBD1. The germline gives CDR1 LNHDA, CDR2 SQIVND (reference sequence). Trimming cost V 5 bases and J 4 bases; bases outside gene matches: 7. The CDR3 spans 15 residues. This CDR3 reads CASSGGQGGNQPQHF. The CDR3 coding sequence is TGTGCCAGTAGTGGAGGACAGGGAGGGAATCAGCCCCAGCATTTT.

This clonotype was counted once. This may be a read error, as it is one base from a much larger clone. The chain joins TRBV19 to TRBJ1-1, with 7 bases that match TRBD1. CDR1 and CDR2 from the germline V gene are LNHDA and SQIVND (reference sequence). The CDR3 loop spans 15 amino acids. The CDR3 DNA reads TGTGCCAGTAGTCCGACGACAGGGATAGTTACTGAATCTTTCTTT. Translated, it gives CASSPTTGIVTESFF.

The chain is built from TRBV3-1 and TRBJ2-1; D is ambiguous. The V gene's germline CDR1 is LGHDT and CDR2 YNNKEL (reference sequence). CDR3 size: 17 residues. Trimming stripped 0 bases from V and 7 bases from J, with 19 bases between. CDR3 region: CASSQEGMGRLRNEQFF. The CDR3 DNA follows: TGTGCCAGCAGCCAAGAAGGAATGGGCAGGTTAAGAAATGAGCAGTTCTTC.

This clonotype was seen only a few times. The genes are TRBV5-6 and TRBJ2-5; D unclear. The CDR3 is made up of 11 amino acids. The V gene lost 0 bases and the J gene lost 7 bases, with 4 bases spanning the gap. CDR1 and CDR2 from the germline V gene are SGHDT and YYEEEE. CDR3 in DNA: TGTGCCAGCAGCTTGGTGGGGACCCAGTACTTC. Amino acid sequence: CASSLVGTQYF.

By proportion, this clonotype is medium-sized (0.01 to 0.1%). The V call is TRBV6-1, the J call TRBJ2-6; perhaps TRBD2 as D (6 bases). CDR1 is MNHNS, CDR2 SASEGT, per germline. This CDR3 has 18 residues. Trimming shortened V by 5 bases and J by 0 bases, and 17 bases separated the two germline ends. CDR3 loop: CASSPLRGLTSGANVLTF. As DNA, the CDR3 is TGTGCCAGCAGTCCACTAAGGGGACTTACCTCTGGGGCCAACGTCCTGACTTTC.

The chain couples TRBV29-1 to TRBJ2-1; D is unresolved. The germline V gene has CDR1 SQVTM and CDR2 ANQGSEA. This CDR3 has 11 amino acids. Trimming pared 4 bases from V and 4 bases from J, leaving 5 bases between. CDR3 in amino acids: CSVGRYNEQFF. Here the CDR3 DNA reads TGCAGCGTTGGTCGGTACAATGAGCAGTTCTTC.

Note on this clonotype: A read error is possible here, since a much larger clone lies one base away. This chain uses TRBV6-4 with TRBJ2-1, with TRBD2 matching 7 bases. The V segment lost 0 bases and the J segment 7 bases; nucleotides outside the gene matches: 6. The CDR3 loop spans 15 amino acids. Looked up from germline, CDR1 is MRHNA and CDR2 is SNTAGT. CDR3 DNA: TGTGCCAGCAGTGACTCAGCGGGATGGCCGAATGAGCAGTTCTTC. Its translation is CASSDSAGWPNEQFF.

In regard to this clonotype: This clone may be a read error of a much larger clone one base away. The chain uses TRBV28 and TRBJ2-2; D not resolved. CDR3 length: 14 amino acids. Per the germline V gene, CDR1 is MDHEN and CDR2 is SYDVKM. CDR3 residues: CASRKNTNNGELFF. The CDR3 region has the DNA TGTGCCAGCAGAAAGAATACGAACAACGGGGAGCTGTTTTTT.

The chain carries TRBV27 and TRBJ2-7, with TRBD2 identical over 10 bases. Germline V gene lookup returns CDR1 MNHEY and CDR2 SMNVEV (reference sequence). This CDR3 has 14 amino acids. J lost 8 bases, V lost 6 bases, and 10 bases had no gene match. The CDR3 here is CASRWTSGEYQQYF. The CDR3 DNA sequence: TGTGCCAGCAGGTGGACTAGCGGAGAATACCAGCAGTACTTC.

The rearrangement links TRBV28 to TRBJ2-3; D gene unclear. CDR1 and CDR2 from the germline V gene are MDHEN and SYDVKM. The ends were cut back, 5 bases at V and 5 bases at J, with 8 bases in the middle. The CDR3 contains 12 residues. CDR3 amino acids: CASSPLRDTQYF. CDR3 bases: TGTGCCAGCAGTCCGCTCAGAGATACGCAGTATTTT.

This clonotype was seen many times. The chain combines TRBV12-3 or TRBV12-4 with TRBJ2-2; 9 bases map to TRBD2. Unmatched junction bases numbered 4, after V lost 6 bases and J lost 5 bases. This CDR3 has 14 residues. The CDR3 loop is CASRIAGETGELFF. The CDR3, as DNA: TGTGCCAGCAGAATAGCGGGAGAAACCGGGGAGCTGTTTTTT.

In its sample, this clonotype ranks as medium-sized. This chain links TRBV7-3 with TRBJ2-1, with D tentatively TRBD2 (6 bases). The CDR3 is 15 residues long. Trimming pared 5 bases from V and 6 bases from J, leaving 17 bases between. Per germline, CDR1 SGHTA and CDR2 FQGTGA. Written as DNA, the CDR3 is TGTGCCAGCAGCCTGTCGGGGGAGTGGGGCAATGAGCAGTTCTTC. Translation: CASSLSGEWGNEQFF.

Turning to this clonotype: Just one base apart from a much larger clone, this may be a read error. This sequence joins TRBV5-6 and TRBJ2-1; D perhaps matches TRBD1 (5 bases). Trimming stripped 2 bases from V and 8 bases from J, with 17 bases between. CDR1 is SGHDT and CDR2 is YYEEEE in the germline V gene. There are 15 residues in the CDR3. The CDR3 sequence is CASSLPRQCFDEQFF. Written as DNA, the CDR3 is TGTGCCAGCAGCTTACCCCGACAGTGTTTCGATGAGCAGTTCTTC. Looking up the rest from reference TRBV5-6 and TRBJ2-1 gives the full variable domain: DAGVTQSPTHLIKTRGQQVTLRCSPKSGHDTVSWYQQALGQGPQFIFQYYEEEERQRGNFPDRFSGHQFPNYSSELNVNALLLGDSALYLCASSLPRQCFDEQFFGPGTRLTVL.

This clonotype is termed medium-sized. CDR3 bases: TGTGCCAGCAGGCCCACAGGGGGTAGCACCGGGGAGCTGTTTTTT. As protein: CASRPTGGSTGELFF. V and J are TRBV11-2 and TRBJ2-2; 8 bases align to TRBD1. Trimming removed 6 bases from V and 4 bases from J; junction bases left unmatched: 7. Germline lookup yields CDR1 SGHAT and CDR2 FQNNGV. CDR3 length equals 15 residues.

The table lists this clonotype with many counts. The chain carries TRBV28 and TRBJ1-1, with D maybe TRBD1 (5 bases). The CDR3 extends over 17 amino acids. CDR1 and CDR2 from the germline V gene are MDHEN and SYDVKM. V lost 4 bases and J 4 bases, leaving 22 bases between the germline ends. CDR3 DNA sequence: TGTGCCAGCAGTTCAAACCGGGACGGAAAACGGGGCACTGAAGCTTTCTTT. The encoded protein is CASSSNRDGKRGTEAFF.

The sample holds many counts of this clonotype. The genes are TRBV7-9 and TRBJ2-2; a weak D match, TRBD1 (5 bases). V lost 4 bases, J lost 4 bases, and 10 bases lay in between. Germline CDR1 SEHNR, CDR2 FQNEAQ (reference sequence). The CDR3 covers 14 residues. CDR3 sequence reads: CASSSRVGTGELFF. DNA for the CDR3: TGTGCCAGCAGCTCCAGGGTTGGCACCGGGGAGCTGTTTTTT. The whole variable domain, remainder taken from reference TRBV7-9 and TRBJ2-2, is DTGVSQNPRHKITKRGQNVTFRCDPISEHNRLYWYRQTLGQGPEFLTYFQNEAQLEKSRLLSDRFSAERPKGSFSTLEIQRTEQGDSAMYLCASSSRVGTGELFFGEGSRLTVL.

This clonotype is medium-sized within its sample. This chain uses TRBV27 with TRBJ2-7; tentatively, D is TRBD1 or TRBD2 (5 bases each). The CDR3 is 14 residues long. V was cut by 4 bases and J by 3 bases, with 13 bases left in between. Germline-derived CDR1 and CDR2 are MNHEY and SMNVEV (reference sequence). The CDR3 bases are TGTGCCAGCAGTTGGGACGGGAAATACTACGAGCAGTACTTC. It yields the protein CASSWDGKYYEQYF.

This clonotype is medium-sized in the sample. This chain connects TRBV6-1 to TRBJ2-7; TRBD1 aligns across 7 bases. The CDR3 spans 17 residues. CDR1 is MNHNS, CDR2 SASEGT, per germline. The V segment lost 7 bases and the J segment 0 bases; nucleotides outside the gene matches: 15. CDR3 DNA: TGTGCCAGCATCGACAGGGCCCGATCGCACAGCTCCTACGAGCAGTACTTC. The encoded protein is CASIDRARSHSSYEQYF.

By sample share, this clonotype is medium-sized. The rearrangement joins TRBV4-1 to TRBJ2-3; the D is unclear. Germline loops: CDR1 MGHRA, CDR2 YSYEKL. This CDR3 region has 16 residues. Trimming removed 4 bases from V and 3 bases from J, with 17 bases in between. CDR3: CASSPGVAPQTDTQYF. The CDR3 DNA sequence: TGCGCCAGCAGCCCGGGTGTAGCACCCCAGACAGATACGCAGTATTTT.

A note on this clonotype: Given a much more abundant clone one base away, this may be a read error. V and J are TRBV7-8 and TRBJ1-5, with D uncertain. Per the germline V gene, CDR1 is SGHVS and CDR2 is FQNEAQ. This CDR3 is built from 16 residues. DNA of the CDR3: TGTGCCAGCAGCTTAAGACCAGCGGCCATCAATAAGCCCCAGCATTTT. Translation gives CASSLRPAAINKPQHF.

Note on this clonotype: A read error may be the cause here, since a much bigger clone is one base away. The chain uses TRBV4-1 and TRBJ2-1; 8 bases map to TRBD1. Germline CDR1 MGHRA, CDR2 YSYEKL. This CDR3 has 16 amino acids. This CDR3 is CASSQGNQGANNDQFF. CDR3 DNA sequence: TGCGCCAGCAGCCAAGGAAACCAGGGGGCTAACAATGATCAGTTCTTC.

V is TRBV5-5 and J is TRBJ2-6; D perhaps matches TRBD2 (6 bases). The germline V and J ends were trimmed by 4 bases and 2 bases, with 13 bases remaining between them. The CDR3 totals 16 residues. Looked up from germline, CDR1 is SGHKS and CDR2 is YYEKEE (reference sequence). CDR3 region: CASSRSWGAGANVLTF. DNA of the CDR3: TGTGCCAGCAGCCGCTCTTGGGGGGCTGGGGCCAACGTCCTGACTTTC.